The present T cell receptor beta chain was sequenced within a study of blood T cell repertoires in COVID-19 (dated by TCRdb to the early 2020s). For the study in its entirety: Collaborator samples came from the United States, Italy and Spain and covered acute and convalescent phases of COVID-19. The prospective study material was composed of cDNA or gDNA derived from T cells, B-cell-depleted T cells, or PBMCs. Deeply sampled blood TCRbeta repertoires from subjects exposed to, actively infected with, or recovered from COVID-19 were included in the dataset. The repertoires were released in a freely available public database intended as a resource for research on the immune response to SARS-CoV-2. The samples were drawn from two sources: the first 160 participants of the ongoing ImmuneRACE study, and fewer than 1,500 subjects contributed by 6 global collaborators. Nearly every sample came with metadata listing a de-identified subject ID, COVID-19 status, age in years and sex. Where HLA class I and class II types were available, the types were taken from metadata supplied by the sample provider, not from assay-based typing.

Spanning cysteine to phenylalanine, the CDR3 consists of 12 amino acids. The sequence is cut down to CDR3 DNA, 36 bases in frame from base 1. V loses 5 bases, J loses 4 bases, and the germline ends lie 6 bases apart. The collaborating institutions used their own protocols to collect whole blood in K2EDTA tubes. Collaborator samples were shipped for TCRbeta analysis as frozen whole blood, isolated PBMCs, or DNA extracted from either sample type. The immunoSEQ Assay, a bias-controlled multiplex PCR, was used to amplify TCRbeta CDR3 regions from genomic DNA. On the study's bioinformatics: Within the assay, amplification of reference gene primers was used to estimate how many nucleated cells each sample contained. To quantify the absolute abundance of each unique TCRbeta CDR3 rearrangement, sequence reads were collapsed and filtered. Productive Simpson clonality was computed per sample as the square root of Simpson's diversity index over productive rearrangements. Sourced from immuneACCESS, this table was stored by TCRdb with only in-frame sequences that have V and J called. A share of the clones is absent; for the studies checked, an unresolved V gene accounts for under half, and the remainder has no known explanation. V and J calls and clone size are those listed in that table; D and trimming were worked out from the DNA. The sample table shows tens of thousands of clones, and roughly 84% are seen once. The ten largest make up roughly an eighth of the sample.

Summary of the overall study and its limitations: How much clinical and demographic metadata was included differed by source and by participant, and the metadata was provided uncurated.

This clone was detected once. Its recognized antigen is unknown. It has no much larger one-base neighbor in the sample; base qualities were not kept. The receptor was isolated from a human donor in a cohort sampled during active COVID-19. This receptor chain uses TRBV12-3 or TRBV12-4 and TRBJ2-1, with the D gene not confidently named. The sample taken for sequencing was peripheral blood. The encoded CDR3 is CASSTGYNEQFF. The bases are TGTGCCAGCAGTACCGGTTACAATGAGCAGTTCTTC.